The sequence of this T cell receptor (beta chain) was determined in a study of OX40 agonist ivuxolimab in advanced cancers. Background on the study: An anti-OX40 (CD134) antibody with agonistic activity, ivuxolimab, was administered to patients. Eligibility admitted prior anti-PD-1, anti-PD-L1 or anti-CTLA-4 therapy; roughly 39% had some. Findings and limits, study-wide: Undetermined was the antigen specificity of the expanded peripheral T cells.

TCRdb's table, derived via immunoSEQ multiplex PCR, lists solely in-frame clones and lacks some. Here the sample spans approximately 50,000 clones, about four fifths being singletons. This clone was counted once. Antigen: not known. The sample carries other DNA sequences with the same CDR3. V gave up 2 bases and J gave up 2 bases, with 9 bases separating them. Germline assignment: CDR1 MGHRA and CDR2 YSYEKL. The CDR3 extends over 14 amino acids. Material: CD4+ or CD8+ T cells sorted from blood, obtained in a trial of the OX40 agonist ivuxolimab. The chain carries TRBV4-1 and TRBJ2-5; D not resolved. This TCR derives from an adult with an advanced solid tumor such as melanoma, head and neck, liver or kidney cancer. The CDR3 spells CASSQNGIQETQYF. DNA of the CDR3: TGCGCCAGCAGCCAAAACGGTATACAAGAGACCCAGTACTTC.